This TCR beta chain stems from a study of breast tumors, draining lymph nodes, adjacent tissues. Turning to this clonotype: The antigen remains unidentified. At one of its ends the junction is not consistent with the germline gene, which may arise from a read error.

Germline V lookup: CDR1 SGHVS, CDR2 FNYEAQ. This CDR3 has 14 amino acids. TCRdb redid the calling of the multiplex PCR reads with MiXCR, one entry per CDR3 protein. This table holds 140,000 or so distinct CDR3 sequences, about 31% found once. Notes on the study in general: Tumor T cell lymph node origin was a supported hypothesis, not proven. Tumor repertoires ranked between lymph nodes and nontumor tissue in diversity, with V and J gene preferences. Findings are consistent with lymph node origin and intratumoral expansion of most tumor T cells. Luminal-like breast cancer showed significantly higher tumor–nontumor repertoire similarity than basal-like.

The lymph nodes were axillary draining lymph nodes from breast cancer patients. The J gene is TRBJ2-7, the V gene TRBV7-6; D is perhaps TRBD1 or TRBD2 (5 bases each). The receptor's source is a female donor with breast cancer. Some clones in this sample may be carry-over from other donors' samples. The sequenced sample was axillary lymph node tissue. The CDR3 reads CASSLGRGPYEQYF. In DNA form, the CDR3 reads TGCGCCAGCAGCTTGGGACGGGGTCCGTACGAGCAGTACTTC.